Following are 26 T cell receptor beta chains from one sample sequenced in a study of T-cell reconstitution after alpha-beta-depleted transplantation in children. A library of TCRbeta sequences, prepared with unique molecular identifiers, was generated. TCRdb fed the PCR reads into MiXCR, producing one record per CDR3 protein. The sample has hundreds of thousands of distinct CDR3 sequences; 10% to 15% are singletons. The source material was PBMCs, mostly from graft donor cells, sampled 360 days after TCRalphabeta/CD19-depleted stem cell transplant. All receptors derive from a male patient between 5 and 17 years old who had a stem cell transplant for acute myeloid leukemia, so the T cells may come from the graft donor.

This chain connects TRBV25-1 to TRBJ2-1, with 13 bases fitting TRBD2. The CDR3 has 19 residues. J lost 0 bases, V lost 5 bases, and 10 bases had no gene match. Germline V lookup: CDR1 MGHDK, CDR2 SYGVNS. The CDR3 protein is CASSRTSGSLFSSYNEQFF. CDR3 bases: TGTGCCAGCAGTCGGACTAGCGGGAGCCTCTTTAGCTCCTACAATGAGCAGTTCTTC.

The V gene is TRBV7-9, the J gene TRBJ2-1; D gene ambiguous. Germline V gives CDR1 SEHNR, CDR2 FQNEAQ (reference sequence). The V gene lost 5 bases and the J gene lost 1 base, with 12 bases spanning the gap. The CDR3 extends over 15 amino acids. CDR3 nucleotides: TGTGCCAGCAGCCCCGGCCCACCTTCCTACAATGAGCAGTTCTTC. As protein: CASSPGPPSYNEQFF.

The V and J genes are TRBV28 and TRBJ2-7; D is unresolved. Trimming cost V 5 bases and J 4 bases, with 18 bases left between them. Germline lookup yields CDR1 MDHEN and CDR2 SYDVKM. This CDR3 contains 15 residues. The CDR3, as DNA: TGTGCCAGCAGTCTCCGACTCATCCCCGGGTACGAGCAGTACTTC. Residues: CASSLRLIPGYEQYF.

This rearrangement joins TRBV15 to TRBJ1-1, with 7 positions matching TRBD1. Germline V lookup: CDR1 LNHNV, CDR2 YYDKDF (reference sequence). After removal of 0 bases from V and 4 bases from J, the junction contained 11 bases not matched to a gene. The CDR3 runs 17 residues. This CDR3 reads CATSRDLGQGGSTEAFF. CDR3 bases: TGTGCCACCAGCAGAGATCTTGGTCAGGGGGGAAGCACTGAAGCTTTCTTT.

This clonotype has more than one count but fewer than ten. The rearrangement uses TRBV20-1 and TRBJ2-2, with D possibly called TRBD1 or TRBD2 (5 bases each). Germline assignment: CDR1 DFQATT and CDR2 SNEGSKA (reference sequence). The ends were cut back, 5 bases at V and 5 bases at J, with 15 bases in the middle. CDR3 length equals 14 residues. CDR3 DNA sequence: TGCAGTGCTGGACAAATCAGGGAGACCGGGGAGCTGTTTTTT. This codes for CSAGQIRETGELFF.

The genes are TRBV20-1 and TRBJ2-5; D could derive from TRBD1 or TRBD2 (5 bases each). With 8 bases removed from V and 4 bases from J, the gap between germline ends came to 17 bases. The length of the CDR3 is 13 residues. Germline V lookup: CDR1 DFQATT, CDR2 SNEGSKA (reference sequence). DNA for the CDR3: TGCAGTCTCCCGGTGAGGGGCCGAGAGACCCAGTACTTC. Translated: CSLPVRGRETQYF.

With regard to this clonotype: Since a much larger clone is just one base distant, this may be a read error. The V call is TRBV20-1, the J call TRBJ2-7, with a possible D match to TRBD2 (5 bases). The CDR3 contains 15 residues. The germline V gene has CDR1 DFQATT and CDR2 SNEGSKA (reference sequence). CDR3 sequence reads: CCASPNLVLTYEQYF. CDR3 sequence (DNA): TGCTGTGCTAGCCCTAATCTCGTCCTGACCTACGAGCAGTACTTC.

A few counts support this clonotype. The chain is built from TRBV7-9 and TRBJ1-6; 8 positions agree with TRBD1. The length of the CDR3 is 16 residues. CDR1 is SEHNR, CDR2 FQNEAQ, per germline (reference sequence). Trimming took 5 bases from V and 7 from J; bases not matched to a gene: 10. The CDR3 DNA reads as TGTGCCAGCAGCCCTCAGGGGGCCTTAGGGAATTCACCCCTCCACTTT. It specifies CASSPQGALGNSPLHF. Drawing the rest from reference TRBV7-9 and TRBJ1-6, the complete variable domain is DTGVSQNPRHKITKRGQNVTFRCDPISEHNRLYWYRQTLGQGPEFLTYFQNEAQLEKSRLLSDRFSAERPKGSFSTLEIQRTEQGDSAMYLCASSPQGALGNSPLHFGNGTRLTVT.

V and J are TRBV23-1 and TRBJ2-7, with TRBD2 matching over 8 bases. Being an ORF, TRBV23-1 has a function that is uncertain. The V segment lost 0 bases and the J segment 4 bases; nucleotides outside the gene matches: 5. CDR3 size: 15 residues. As DNA, the CDR3 is TGCGCCAGCAGTCAATCGACCAGCGGGGGTTACGAGCAGTACTTC. As protein: CASSQSTSGGYEQYF.

The V call is TRBV7-6, the J call TRBJ2-3; D may be TRBD2 (5 bases). V was clipped by 0 bases and J by 5 bases, with 12 bases between them. The CDR3 spans 15 residues. Germline CDR1 is SGHVS and CDR2 is FNYEAQ. The CDR3 sequence: CASSLALLDGDTQYF. The CDR3 nucleotides are TGTGCCAGCAGCTTAGCGTTACTAGATGGAGATACGCAGTATTTT. Based on the CDR3 plus reference TRBV7-6 and TRBJ2-3, the full variable domain is GAGVSQSPRYKVTKRGQDVALRCDPISGHVSLYWYRQALGQGPEFLTYFNYEAQQDKSGLPNDRFSAERPEGSISTLTIQRTEQRDSAMYRCASSLALLDGDTQYFGPGTRLTVL.

The rearrangement uses TRBV5-1 and TRBJ2-3; 9 bases agree with TRBD2. The germline V gene encodes CDR1 SGHRS and CDR2 YFSETQ. The CDR3 sequence is 15 residues long. Trimming removed 3 bases from V and 2 bases from J; junction bases left unmatched: 4. The chain's CDR3 is CASSSRLAVTDTQYF. CDR3 nucleotides: TGCGCCAGCAGCTCACGACTAGCGGTCACAGATACGCAGTATTTT.

V and J are TRBV9 and TRBJ2-7; 10 bases are a match to TRBD2. J gave up 2 bases and V 0 bases, and 11 bases lay outside the gene matches. Per the germline V gene, CDR1 is SGDLS and CDR2 is YYNGEE. There are 18 residues in the CDR3. CDR3 sequence reads: CASSVAGNSGRTTYEQYF. Written as DNA, the CDR3 is TGTGCCAGCAGCGTAGCGGGCAATAGCGGGAGGACTACCTACGAGCAGTACTTC.

The table lists this clonotype with many counts. The chain links TRBV5-1 to TRBJ1-2; possible D gene TRBD1, 6 bases. Germline V gene lookup returns CDR1 SGHRS and CDR2 YFSETQ. V was trimmed by 5 bases and J by 9 bases, leaving 11 bases between them. The CDR3 has 11 amino acids. CDR3 sequence: CASSQGWSYTF. CDR3 nucleotides: TGCGCCAGCAGTCAGGGGTGGAGCTACACCTTC.

This clonotype was seen repeatedly, ten times or more. The rearrangement links TRBV5-1 to TRBJ2-7; 9 bases line up with TRBD2. V dropped 3 bases and J dropped 3; count of bases not matched to a gene: 4. The CDR3 totals 14 residues. Germline V CDR1 and CDR2: SGHRS, YFSETQ. This CDR3 reads CASSSGLASYEQYF. The CDR3 region has the DNA TGCGCCAGCAGCTCCGGACTAGCGAGCTACGAGCAGTACTTC.

This clonotype has just a few counts. This sequence joins TRBV20-1 and TRBJ2-3; TRBD2 matches at 8 bases. The V segment lost 4 bases and the J segment 6 bases; nucleotides outside the gene matches: 6. The CDR3 runs 13 residues. Germline V lookup: CDR1 DFQATT, CDR2 SNEGSKA (reference sequence). The CDR3 loop reads CSATRLASDTQYF. The CDR3 nucleotides are TGCAGTGCTACAAGACTAGCGTCGGATACGCAGTATTTT.

This clonotype was found a few times. This chain links TRBV9 with TRBJ2-5, with 7 nucleotides matching TRBD2. Germline V lookup: CDR1 SGDLS, CDR2 YYNGEE. The V gene end was trimmed by 6 bases and the J gene end by 5 bases; junction bases not matched to a gene: 22. The CDR3 is 18 amino acids. The CDR3 loop is CASTPSGSPWVAGETQYF. CDR3 coding DNA: TGTGCCAGCACCCCTAGCGGATCCCCCTGGGTTGCGGGGGAGACCCAGTACTTC. The full variable domain, with the rest looked up from reference TRBV9 and TRBJ2-5, is DSGVTQTPKHLITATGQRVTLRCSPRSGDLSVYWYQQSLDQGLQFLIQYYNGEERAKGNILERFSAQQFPDLHSELNLSSLELGDSALYFCASTPSGSPWVAGETQYFGPGTRLLVL.

CDR3 residues: CASSLPNTPDTEAFF. The CDR3 coding sequence is TGTGCCAGCAGTTTACCCAACACGCCTGACACTGAAGCTTTCTTT. The rearrangement joins TRBV28 to TRBJ1-1, with D unclear. The CDR3 length is 15 residues. With 2 bases removed from V and 3 bases from J, the gap between germline ends came to 13 bases. Per germline, CDR1 MDHEN and CDR2 SYDVKM.

This sequence joins TRBV29-1 and TRBJ1-1; a possible D gene is TRBD1 (6 bases). Trimming took off 7 bases at V and 1 base at J, with 16 bases between the two ends. This CDR3 comprises 14 residues. In germline, CDR1 is SQVTM, CDR2 ANQGSEA. CDR3 in DNA: TGCAGCGCTTTAGGGACATTCGGGAACACTGAAGCTTTCTTT. Translated: CSALGTFGNTEAFF.

This clonotype was observed a handful of times. This sequence joins TRBV12-3 or TRBV12-4 and TRBJ1-4, with 7 bases fitting TRBD1. J was trimmed by 4 bases and V by 5 bases; bases with no gene match: 10. The CDR3 has 16 residues. The CDR3 region has the DNA TGTGCCAGCAGTCCGTACCGGGACAGACTTAATGAAAAACTGTTTTTT. Its protein is CASSPYRDRLNEKLFF.

The table lists this clonotype with many counts. The genes are TRBV28 and TRBJ1-4; tentatively, D is TRBD1 (5 bases). V lost 9 bases and J lost 4, with 9 bases in between. There are 12 residues in the CDR3. Germline V gene sequence: CDR1 MDHEN, CDR2 SYDVKM. CDR3 sequence: CARGEDNEKLFF. In DNA, the CDR3 is TGTGCCAGAGGGGAAGATAATGAAAAACTGTTTTTT.

The rearrangement uses TRBV20-1 and TRBJ2-5; 9 bases are a match to TRBD1. This CDR3 has 14 amino acids. Germline V CDR1 and CDR2: DFQATT, SNEGSKA (reference sequence). With 3 bases clipped from V and 4 bases from J, the junction kept 6 bases outside the gene matches. CDR3 amino acids: CSARGDRDVETQYF. The DNA of the CDR3 is TGCAGTGCTAGGGGGGACAGGGACGTAGAGACCCAGTACTTC.

The chain links TRBV10-3 to TRBJ1-4; tentative D call: TRBD1 (5 bases). V was cut by 0 bases and J by 6 bases, with 14 bases left in between. Per germline, CDR1 ENHRY and CDR2 SYGVKD. The CDR3 covers 16 residues. The CDR3 region is CAISESRGREDEKLFF. Here the CDR3 DNA reads TGTGCCATCAGTGAGTCGAGGGGCAGGGAAGATGAAAAACTGTTTTTT.

V and J are TRBV20-1 and TRBJ2-7; TRBD1 matches at 9 bases. Germline values: CDR1 DFQATT, CDR2 SNEGSKA (reference sequence). V lost 0 bases, J lost 1 base, and 13 bases stayed unmatched. The CDR3 spans 18 residues. CDR3 DNA: TGCAGTGCTAGAGATCCTTGGTCGGGGACAGGGATATCCTACGAGCAGTACTTC. Its protein product is CSARDPWSGTGISYEQYF.

The chain employs TRBV12-5 and TRBJ2-7; 8 bases line up with TRBD2. The germline CDR1 and CDR2 sequences are LGHNT and FRNRAP. Trimming cost V 5 bases and J 6 bases; bases outside gene matches: 12. This CDR3 is built from 15 residues. CDR3 residues: CASGPPRDSGTEQYF. DNA of the CDR3: TGTGCTAGTGGTCCCCCCCGCGATAGCGGGACCGAGCAGTACTTC.

The chain combines TRBV28 with TRBJ2-4; maybe TRBD2 (5 bases). This CDR3 region has 16 residues. V lost 2 bases and J 0 bases, leaving 11 bases between the germline ends. Germline V lookup: CDR1 MDHEN, CDR2 SYDVKM. The CDR3 sequence is CASSLAGLLAKNIQYF. CDR3 sequence (DNA): TGTGCCAGCAGTTTAGCGGGTCTCCTAGCCAAAAACATTCAGTACTTC.

This clonotype came up a few times. This chain joins TRBV20-1 and TRBJ2-1; 8 bases match TRBD2. Germline CDR1 reads DFQATT; CDR2 reads SNEGSKA (reference sequence). The CDR3 contains 14 residues. The ends lost 6 bases at V and 2 bases at J; junction bases unmatched: 6. CDR3 amino acids: CSAEPGLAYNEQFF. The CDR3 nucleotides are TGCAGTGCCGAACCGGGACTAGCCTACAATGAGCAGTTCTTC.